The 17 T cell receptor beta chains below come from one sample, sequenced in a study of T cell repertoires in cytomegalovirus infection. Using its own MiXCR run on the reads, TCRdb lists one record per CDR3 protein. The sample contains about 180,000 distinct CDR3 sequences, 13% to 15% of which appear only once. The specimen sequenced was PBMCs. These TCRs come from a human donor in good health (CMV status not recorded). Some clones in this sample may be carry-over from other donors' samples.

There are a few counts of this clonotype. CDR3 nucleotide sequence: TGCAGCGTTGAAGACAGCACTCTCAGCTCTGGGGCCAACGTCCTGACTTTC. Its translation: CSVEDSTLSSGANVLTF. The chain has TRBV29-1 and TRBJ2-6; no definite D call. The V gene lost 0 bases and the J gene lost 0 bases, with 12 bases spanning the gap. Per the germline V gene, CDR1 is SQVTM and CDR2 is ANQGSEA. The CDR3 consists of 17 residues.

Ten or more counts support this clonotype. This rearrangement joins TRBV5-1 to TRBJ1-1; no reliable D call. The CDR3 is 13 amino acids. V was cut by 3 bases and J by 4 bases, with 10 bases left in between. Germline assignment: CDR1 SGHRS and CDR2 YFSETQ. The chain's CDR3 is CASSSGQFTEAFF. In DNA form, the CDR3 reads TGCGCCAGCAGCTCGGGCCAGTTCACTGAAGCTTTCTTT.

This clonotype was counted many times. The rearrangement uses TRBV5-6 and TRBJ1-5; D is undetermined. Trimming took 4 bases from V and 4 from J, leaving 9 bases between them. The CDR3 is 13 amino acids. Germline V gene sequence: CDR1 SGHDT, CDR2 YYEEEE. The CDR3 sequence: CASSPDPNQPQHF. The CDR3 nucleotides are TGTGCCAGCAGCCCCGATCCTAATCAGCCCCAGCATTTT.

The sample holds many counts of this clonotype. This chain connects TRBV7-6 to TRBJ2-3, with unresolved D. CDR3 length: 12 amino acids. V gave up 3 bases and J gave up 6 bases, with 7 bases separating them. Germline CDR1 is SGHVS and CDR2 is FNYEAQ. The CDR3 loop is CASSLDRDTQYF. For the CDR3, the DNA is TGTGCCAGCAGCTTGGACCGCGATACGCAGTATTTT.

This clonotype turned up a few times. V gene TRBV14 combines with J gene TRBJ1-2; no reliable D call. There are 15 residues in the CDR3. V was shortened by 1 base and J by 4 bases, with 13 bases between the two germline ends. The germline gives CDR1 SGHDN, CDR2 FVKESK. As DNA, the CDR3 is TGTGCCAGCAGCCAAGCGACCCCCTACAGCTATGGCTACACCTTC. Protein sequence: CASSQATPYSYGYTF.

This clonotype was recorded a few times. The chain carries TRBV24-1 and TRBJ2-2, with 7 bases aligning to TRBD2. The CDR3 has 14 amino acids. Germline CDR1 KGHDR, CDR2 SFDVKD. With 9 bases clipped from V and 5 bases from J, the junction kept 8 bases outside the gene matches. In DNA, the CDR3 is TGTGCCACCCAGAGGAGGGAGGGGACCGGGGAGCTGTTTTTT. The encoded protein is CATQRREGTGELFF.

This clonotype was recorded at least ten times. The chain uses TRBV7-9 and TRBJ1-1, with D tentatively TRBD1 (5 bases). Germline CDR1 and CDR2: SEHNR and FQNEAQ (reference sequence). With 0 bases removed from V and 1 base from J, the gap between germline ends came to 9 bases. This CDR3 is built from 15 residues. DNA for the CDR3: TGTGCCAGCAGCTTAGCTGCAGGGACGAACACTGAAGCTTTCTTT. It translates to CASSLAAGTNTEAFF.

The chain joins TRBV20-1 to TRBJ1-5; 8 bases match TRBD1. Looked up from germline, CDR1 is DFQATT and CDR2 is SNEGSKA (reference sequence). After removal of 6 bases from V and 4 bases from J, the junction contained 5 bases not matched to a gene. CDR3 length equals 13 residues. CDR3 protein: CSARQGRNQPQHF. CDR3 bases: TGCAGTGCGCGACAGGGGAGGAATCAGCCCCAGCATTTT.

This clonotype showed up many times. The V call is TRBV7-4, the J call TRBJ1-1; no firm D call. Per germline, CDR1 SGHVT and CDR2 SQSDAQ. The CDR3 runs to 13 residues. V dropped 4 bases and J dropped 1 base, with 7 bases sitting between them. In nucleotides, the CDR3 is TGTGCCAGCAGCTCTATCTCGAACACTGAAGCTTTCTTT. This translates into CASSSISNTEAFF.

Concerning this clonotype: A much larger clone differs by one base, so this may be a read error. V and J are TRBV6-2 or TRBV6-3 and TRBJ1-1; D is uncertain. The CDR3 sequence is 12 residues long. CDR1 is MNHEY and CDR2 is SVGEGT in the germline V gene. CDR3 sequence: CASSTQKTEVFF. The CDR3 coding sequence is TGTGCCAGCAGTACCCAGAAGACTGAAGTTTTCTTT.

This clonotype was seen ten or more times. V is TRBV7-2 and J is TRBJ2-2; D is unresolved. The CDR3 sequence is 15 residues long. V was shortened by 8 bases and J by 1 base, with 14 bases between the two germline ends. Per germline, CDR1 SGHTA and CDR2 FQGNSA. This chain's CDR3 is CASRLGALNTGELFF. In DNA form, the CDR3 reads TGTGCCAGCCGGTTGGGTGCCTTGAACACCGGGGAGCTGTTTTTT. Variable domain in full (rest from reference TRBV7-2 and TRBJ2-2): GAGVSQSPSNKVTEKGKDVELRCDPISGHTALYWYRQSLGQGLEFLIYFQGNSAPDKSGLPSDRFSAERTGGSVSTLTIQRTQQEDSAVYLCASRLGALNTGELFFGEGSRLTVL.

This clonotype was detected many times. J is TRBJ1-1 and V is TRBV28; no clear D gene. V lost 4 bases to trimming and J lost 3 bases, with 6 bases between them. CDR3 length: 12 amino acids. CDR1 is MDHEN, CDR2 SYDVKM, per germline. The CDR3 protein is CASSSGDTEAFF. In DNA form, the CDR3 reads TGTGCCAGCAGTTCCGGGGACACTGAAGCTTTCTTT. The entire variable domain, with the rest obtained from reference TRBV28 and TRBJ1-1, is as follows: DVKVTQSSRYLVKRTGEKVFLECVQDMDHENMFWYRQDPGLGLRLIYFSYDVKMKEKGDIPEGYSVSREKKERFSLILESASTNQTSMYLCASSSGDTEAFFGQGTRLTVV.

Comment on this clonotype: This may arise from a read error, as a much more abundant clone is one base away. No conserved phenylalanine or tryptophan is present at the end of the CDR3, so a read error is the likely explanation. CDR3 loop: CAISAGPPNTEAFL. The CDR3 DNA follows: TGTGCCATCAGTGCTGGACCACCGAACACTGAAGCTTTCTTG. The V gene is TRBV10-3, the J gene TRBJ1-1; D uncertain. Germline CDR1 reads ENHRY; CDR2 reads SYGVKD. The V and J ends lost 4 bases and 1 base respectively, with 10 bases between them. The CDR3 covers 14 residues.

A word on this clonotype: A much larger clone sits a single nucleotide away, making a read error possible. The CDR3 nucleotides read TGTGCCAGCAGCAGGGGACAGGGTAGAACCGGGGAGCTGTTTTTT. This gives the protein CASSRGQGRTGELFF. V usage is TRBV7-2 and J usage is TRBJ2-2; 9 nucleotides match TRBD1. V trimming: 5 bases; J trimming: 5 bases; junction bases outside the gene matches: 6. The germline gives CDR1 SGHTA, CDR2 FQGNSA. The CDR3 is 15 amino acids.

In this sample, this clonotype turned up many times. The rearrangement joins TRBV12-3 or TRBV12-4 to TRBJ1-6; D gene ambiguous. The CDR3 contains 14 residues. V dropped 3 bases and J dropped 9 bases, with 12 bases sitting between them. CDR3 DNA: TGTGCCAGCAGTTTCTCCGGGTTTGGTTCACCCCTCCACTTT. This codes for CASSFSGFGSPLHF.

This clonotype appeared a few times. This rearrangement joins TRBV20-1 to TRBJ2-1; D call uncertain. CDR1 is DFQATT, CDR2 SNEGSKA, per germline (reference sequence). The V end was cut by 0 bases, the J end by 0 bases, with 6 bases between. The CDR3 totals 14 residues. CDR3 region: CSARERNSYNEQFF. The CDR3 coding sequence is TGCAGTGCTAGAGAGAGGAACTCCTACAATGAGCAGTTCTTC.

This clonotype has only one observation. The chain combines TRBV25-1 with TRBJ2-7; the D gene is possibly TRBD1 (6 bases). Germline CDR1 reads MGHDK; CDR2 reads SYGVNS. V lost 10 bases to trimming and J lost 2 bases, with 24 bases between them. CDR3 length: 16 residues. CDR3 nucleotide sequence: TGTGCCACTCTGGAGAATGGGGGCCAAGGCCCCTACGAGCAGTACTTC. Its protein product is CATLENGGQGPYEQYF.